The rows below give T cell receptor beta chains drawn from one sample of a study of blood T cell repertoires in COVID-19. Some clones are missing from TCRdb's copy, which holds only in-frame ones; the method was immunoSEQ multiplex PCR. The data contain about 140,000 clones, 70% to 85% of them seen just once; the ten biggest clones take up around 3.3%. The sequencing sample was made of peripheral blood. Source of these receptors: a man in his 60s with acute or convalescent COVID-19. The CDR3 runs from the conserved cysteine through the conserved F or W. A D gene is named only where the DNA matches it firmly. The size of a clone is reported for some rows only, either as once, few or many, or as a class for expanded clones.

V,size,D,J,DNA,CDR3
TRBV27,few,.,TRBJ2-3,TGTGCCAGCAGTTTCCGGGATACGCAGTATTTT,CASSFRDTQYF
TRBV5-1,.,.,TRBJ2-1,TGCGCCAGCAGCTTGGGGCTAGGGACACAAGGGATCGATGAGCAGTTCTTC,CASSLGLGTQGIDEQFF
TRBV4-3,.,TRBD2,TRBJ2-7,TGCGCCAGCAGCCAAGAAAGAACTAGCGGGACCCCCTACGAGCAGTACTTC,CASSQERTSGTPYEQYF
TRBV28,.,.,TRBJ1-5,TGTGCCAGCACTTATGGGAGGAACCAGCCCCAGCATTTT,CASTYGRNQPQHF
TRBV5-8,.,.,TRBJ2-1,TGTGCCAGCAGCTCGAATGTACTAGCTGGATCCTACAATGAGCAGTTCTTC,CASSSNVLAGSYNEQFF
TRBV30,.,TRBD1,TRBJ1-5,TGTGCCTGGATGAGTAAACAGGGGGATCAGCCCCAGCATTTT,CAWMSKQGDQPQHF
TRBV28,.,.,TRBJ1-1,TGTGCCAGCAGTTTAAGCGCGAGGGCCGCACTAGAAGGAACTGAAGCTTTCTTT,CASSLSARAALEGTEAFF
TRBV6-5,once,TRBD2,TRBJ2-1,TGTGCCAGCAGTTCCCCCGGAGGGAGGGGCTACAATGAGCAGTTCTTC,CASSSPGGRGYNEQFF
TRBV2,.,.,TRBJ2-3,TGTGCCAGCAGTGAAACCCTAGCCTCAGATACGCAGTATTTT,CASSETLASDTQYF
TRBV5-4,.,TRBD1,TRBJ2-5,TGTGCCAGCAGCCAGACAGGGAGATACGAGACCCAGTACTTC,CASSQTGRYETQYF